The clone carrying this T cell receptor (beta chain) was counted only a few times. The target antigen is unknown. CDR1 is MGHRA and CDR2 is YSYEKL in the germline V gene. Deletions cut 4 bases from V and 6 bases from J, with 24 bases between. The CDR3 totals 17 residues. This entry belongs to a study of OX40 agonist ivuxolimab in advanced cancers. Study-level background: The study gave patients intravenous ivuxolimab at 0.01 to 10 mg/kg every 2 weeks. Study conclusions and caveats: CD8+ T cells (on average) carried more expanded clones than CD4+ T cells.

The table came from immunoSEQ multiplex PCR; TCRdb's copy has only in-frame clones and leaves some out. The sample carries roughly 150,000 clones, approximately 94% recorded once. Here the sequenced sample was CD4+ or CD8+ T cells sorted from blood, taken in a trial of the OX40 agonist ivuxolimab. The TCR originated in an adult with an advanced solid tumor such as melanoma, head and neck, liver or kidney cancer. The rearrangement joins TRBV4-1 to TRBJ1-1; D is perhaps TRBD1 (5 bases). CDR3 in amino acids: CASSLVGPPLPSPEAFF. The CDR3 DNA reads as TGCGCCAGCAGCCTCGTGGGGCCCCCTTTACCCTCCCCTGAAGCTTTCTTT.